The 22 T cell receptor beta chains presented below share a single source sample, sequenced in a study of breast tumors, draining lymph nodes, adjacent tissues (dated by TCRdb to 2015 to 2016). The axillary draining lymph nodes of breast cancer patients were the source of the lymph node samples. The library was generated by multiplex PCR. The data were produced on an Illumina HiSeq 2000. TCRdb ran its own pipeline on the public reads, namely fastp trimming at Q25 and MiXCR clone calling, and kept in-frame beta chains. A single entry per CDR3 protein holds the most common genes and DNA from its merged rows. The sample includes around 120,000 distinct CDR3 sequences, with approximately 20% observed a single time. The ten largest clones capture roughly 3.6% of the sample. Sequencing input: axillary lymph node tissue. These receptors originate from a female donor with breast cancer. Some clones in this sample may be carry-over from other donors' samples.

Ten or more counts support this clonotype. The chain uses TRBV20-1 and TRBJ2-5, with TRBD2 identical over 12 bases. Losses at the gene ends were 0 bases for V and 4 bases for J; bases not matched to a gene: 15. The CDR3 totals 19 residues. Germline V CDR1 and CDR2: DFQATT, SNEGSKA (reference sequence). The CDR3 protein is CSARDSLAGGPMVRETQYF. In nucleotides, the CDR3 is TGCAGTGCTAGAGATAGTCTAGCGGGGGGGCCTATGGTTCGAGAGACCCAGTACTTC.

Note on this clonotype: A much larger clone differs from this one at a single base, so this may be a read error. A read error is likely, as this CDR3 ends without the conserved phenylalanine or tryptophan. This chain joins TRBV3-1 and TRBJ2-7; 9 bases map to TRBD2. V shed 7 bases, J shed 0 bases, and the junction held 4 bases outside the gene matches. The CDR3 has 14 residues. The germline V gene encodes CDR1 LGHDT and CDR2 YNNKEL (reference sequence). In DNA, the CDR3 is TGTGCCAGCACTCGAGCGGGAGGCTCCTACGAGCAGTACTGC. This encodes CASTRAGGSYEQYC.

This clonotype was detected ten times or more. The J gene is TRBJ1-2, the V gene TRBV7-9; D not certain. Germline loops: CDR1 SEHNR, CDR2 FQNEAQ (reference sequence). The V gene lost 5 bases and the J gene lost 5 bases, with 9 bases spanning the gap. This CDR3 has 12 amino acids. Here the CDR3 reads CASSPDKYGYTF. In DNA form, the CDR3 reads TGTGCCAGCAGCCCCGACAAGTATGGCTACACCTTC.

The CDR3 is CASARAGLGPDTQYF. CDR3 DNA: TGTGCCAGCGCGCGGGCGGGGCTGGGGCCAGATACGCAGTATTTT. The rearrangement uses TRBV6-2 or TRBV6-3 and TRBJ2-3; maybe TRBD2 (6 bases). There are 15 residues in the CDR3. Germline V lookup: CDR1 MNHEY, CDR2 SVGEGT. Deletions cut 8 bases from V and 4 bases from J, with 19 bases between.

The chain is built from TRBV2 and TRBJ2-6; no clear D. The CDR3 covers 15 residues. Germline CDR1 reads SNHLY; CDR2 reads FYNNEI. Trimming took off 4 bases at V and 0 bases at J, with 7 bases between the two ends. The CDR3 spells CASSVRTSGANVLTF. CDR3 sequence (DNA): TGTGCCAGCAGTGTCAGAACCTCTGGGGCCAACGTCCTGACTTTC.

As concerns this clonotype: In this CDR3 the conserved last residue, phenylalanine or tryptophan, is missing, so a read error is likely. The chain has TRBV10-3 and TRBJ2-3; 7 nucleotides agree with TRBD2. Trimming cost V 2 bases and J 0 bases; bases outside gene matches: 5. CDR1 ENHRY and CDR2 SYGVKD come from the germline V gene. The CDR3 spans 16 residues. DNA for the CDR3: TGTGCCATCAGTGAGGCTAGCGGTGCTAGCACAGATACGCAGTATCTC. Translation gives CAISEASGASTDTQYL.

This clonotype was seen ten or more times. The V call is TRBV24-1, the J call TRBJ2-3; 12 bases agree with TRBD2. The CDR3 has 18 amino acids. The germline V gene encodes CDR1 KGHDR and CDR2 SFDVKD. With 4 bases clipped from V and 2 bases from J, the junction kept 9 bases outside the gene matches. The CDR3 region is CATSDQQGTSGSTDTQYF. The CDR3 region has the DNA TGTGCCACCAGTGACCAACAAGGGACTAGCGGGTCCACAGATACGCAGTATTTT.

This clonotype occurred many times. The rearrangement uses TRBV5-8 and TRBJ2-2; D unclear. The ends were cut back, 0 bases at V and 8 bases at J, with 8 bases in the middle. Per germline, CDR1 SGHTS and CDR2 YDEGEE. This CDR3 is 13 amino acids long. The CDR3 DNA reads as TGTGCCAGCAGCTTGGTATCAGGAGGGGAGCTGTTTTTT. Protein: CASSLVSGGELFF.

V usage is TRBV27 and J usage is TRBJ2-1; TRBD1 agrees at 8 bases. Trimming removed 5 bases from V and 4 bases from J; junction bases left unmatched: 10. This CDR3 contains 16 residues. Per germline, CDR1 MNHEY and CDR2 SMNVEV (reference sequence). The CDR3, as DNA: TGTGCCAGCAGTCCCCGAATGGGACAGGCGTACAATGAGCAGTTCTTC. Its translation: CASSPRMGQAYNEQFF.

There are many counts of this clonotype. This chain links TRBV6-1 with TRBJ2-3; 7 positions agree with TRBD1. The V gene end was trimmed by 0 bases and the J gene end by 1 base; junction bases not matched to a gene: 4. From germline, CDR1 is MNHNS and CDR2 SASEGT. The length of the CDR3 is 16 residues. This chain's CDR3 is CASSEARGTGTDTQYF. The CDR3, as DNA: TGTGCCAGCAGTGAAGCGAGGGGGACAGGCACAGATACGCAGTATTTT.

This clonotype came up many times. The chain recombines TRBV13 with TRBJ2-3, with a possible D match to TRBD1 (5 bases). CDR3 length: 16 residues. Trimming removed 2 bases from V and 0 bases from J, with 12 bases in between. Germline V gives CDR1 PRHDT, CDR2 FYEKMQ (reference sequence). CDR3 residues: CASSLYAGYSTDTQYF. In DNA form, the CDR3 reads TGTGCCAGCAGCTTATACGCAGGGTATAGCACAGATACGCAGTATTTT.

This clonotype was counted ten times or more. This chain joins TRBV20-1 and TRBJ2-7; 9 bases fit TRBD2. In germline, CDR1 is DFQATT, CDR2 SNEGSKA (reference sequence). CDR3 length: 16 amino acids. Trimming took 4 bases from V and 1 from J; bases not matched to a gene: 11. The CDR3 sequence is CSAMPQWLAGSYEQYF. For the CDR3, the DNA is TGCAGTGCTATGCCCCAATGGCTAGCGGGGTCCTACGAGCAGTACTTC.

This clonotype was recorded many times. V and J are TRBV6-5 and TRBJ1-4, with 10 positions matching TRBD1. The V gene's germline CDR1 is MNHEY and CDR2 SVGAGI. The CDR3 consists of 17 residues. V shed 5 bases and J 5 bases; nucleotides not matched to a gene: 11. CDR3 nucleotides: TGTGCCAGCAGTAGAACCGGGACAGGGGCCTACAATGAAAAACTGTTTTTT. Its translation is CASSRTGTGAYNEKLFF.

At least ten counts were recorded for this clonotype. The V gene is TRBV20-1, the J gene TRBJ2-3, with 7 positions matching TRBD2. From germline, CDR1 is DFQATT and CDR2 SNEGSKA (reference sequence). The CDR3 is made up of 16 amino acids. The ends lost 6 bases at V and 0 bases at J; junction bases unmatched: 12. The CDR3 nucleotides are TGCAGTGCCCTCAAAGTGGGGGGGGAAAGCACAGATACGCAGTATTTT. It codes for CSALKVGGESTDTQYF.

To note about this clonotype: A much larger clone differs by one base, so this may be a read error. This chain connects TRBV5-6 to TRBJ2-1; 8 bases agree with TRBD2. Trimming cost V 0 bases and J 10 bases; bases outside gene matches: 9. Germline lookup yields CDR1 SGHDT and CDR2 YYEEEE. CDR3 length equals 15 residues. CDR3 nucleotides: TGTGCCAGCAGCTTGGCCGGGGGGGCCCGGGGAGAGCAGTTCTTC. It codes for CASSLAGGARGEQFF.

This clonotype was counted at least ten times. The J gene is TRBJ2-5, the V gene TRBV11-2, with TRBD1 as a possible D gene (6 bases). The CDR3 spans 14 residues. Germline loops: CDR1 SGHAT, CDR2 FQNNGV. V was trimmed by 4 bases and J by 2 bases, leaving 11 bases between them. The CDR3 coding sequence is TGTGCCAGCAGCTGGATGGGGGCTCAAGAGACCCAGTACTTC. Its protein product is CASSWMGAQETQYF. Filled out from reference TRBV11-2 and TRBJ2-5, the complete variable domain reads EAGVAQSPRYKIIEKRQSVAFWCNPISGHATLYWYQQILGQGPKLLIQFQNNGVVDDSQLPKDRFSAERLKGVDSTLKIQPAKLEDSAVYLCASSWMGAQETQYFGPGTRLLVL.

Of note for this clonotype: A much bigger clone sits one base away, suggesting this may be a read error. This CDR3 is missing its conserved last phenylalanine or tryptophan, likely due to a read error. The chain employs TRBV6-6 and TRBJ2-5, with TRBD1 as a possible D gene (7 bases). Germline CDR1 is MNHNY and CDR2 is SVGAGI (reference sequence). The CDR3 is 15 residues long. V lost 3 bases and J lost 5, with 16 bases in between. The CDR3 loop reads CASSYPQGTEETQYL. The CDR3 region has the DNA TGTGCCAGCAGTTATCCACAGGGGACTGAGGAGACCCAGTACCTC.

This clonotype showed up many times. The gene calls are TRBV7-9 and TRBJ2-3; D is uncertain. The CDR3 is 14 amino acids. The V end was cut by 6 bases, the J end by 4 bases, with 14 bases between. Germline V gene lookup returns CDR1 SEHNR and CDR2 FQNEAQ (reference sequence). For the CDR3, the DNA is TGTGCCAGCAGTCCAGGTCGGCCCGCAGATACGCAGTATTTT. Residues: CASSPGRPADTQYF.

Many counts were recorded for this clonotype. The chain couples TRBV29-1 to TRBJ2-3; 7 nucleotides align to TRBD2. Germline trimming cut 4 bases from V and 3 bases from J; bases unmatched to any gene: 4. CDR1 is SQVTM, CDR2 ANQGSEA, per germline. This CDR3 region has 13 residues. CDR3 coding DNA: TGCAGCGTTGCTAGCGGTAATACAGATACGCAGTATTTT. Amino acid sequence: CSVASGNTDTQYF.

This clonotype was seen many times. The chain couples TRBV13 to TRBJ1-2; D possibly corresponds to TRBD1 (5 bases). Trimming removed 5 bases at V and 8 bases at J, with 21 bases between. The CDR3 length is 15 residues. Germline assignment: CDR1 PRHDT and CDR2 FYEKMQ (reference sequence). This CDR3 reads CASSLKGGQGDGYTF. The CDR3 DNA reads as TGTGCCAGCAGCCTAAAGGGAGGTCAGGGTGACGGCTACACCTTC. Filled out from reference TRBV13 and TRBJ1-2, the complete variable domain reads AAGVIQSPRHLIKEKRETATLKCYPIPRHDTVYWYQQGPGQDPQFLISFYEKMQSDKGSIPDRFSAQQFSDYHSELNMSSLELGDSALYFCASSLKGGQGDGYTFGSGTRLTVV.

This clonotype was detected many times. The chain carries TRBV7-3 and TRBJ2-1, with 15 bases lining up with TRBD2. Germline values: CDR1 SGHTA, CDR2 FQGTGA. The CDR3 consists of 15 residues. J lost 8 bases, V lost 5 bases, and 4 bases had no gene match. Here the CDR3 DNA reads TGTGCCAGCAGCCGGACTAGCGGGGGGGCCCATGAGCAGTTCTTC. Protein product: CASSRTSGGAHEQFF.

This clonotype showed up many times. CDR3 sequence: CATSRDHDRGYEQYF. The CDR3 DNA sequence: TGTGCCACCAGCAGAGACCACGACAGGGGCTACGAGCAGTACTTC. The V gene is TRBV15, the J gene TRBJ2-7; 8 nucleotides line up with TRBD1. Looked up from germline, CDR1 is LNHNV and CDR2 is YYDKDF (reference sequence). The V segment lost 0 bases and the J segment 3 bases; nucleotides outside the gene matches: 4. This CDR3 spans 15 amino acids.